What follows describes a single T cell receptor (beta chain). These data are taken from a study of blood T cell repertoires in COVID-19. Across the whole study: There were acute and convalescent COVID-19 samples, and they came from the United States, Italy and Spain.

The germline V gene encodes CDR1 SGHTA and CDR2 FQGNSA. V was trimmed by 4 bases and J by 7 bases, leaving 16 bases between them. The CDR3 length is 15 residues. TCRdb's table, derived via immunoSEQ multiplex PCR, lists solely in-frame clones and lacks some. The data contain about 230,000 clones, over 70% of them seen just once; the ten biggest clones take up around 25%. The chain joins TRBV7-2 to TRBJ1-4; D might be TRBD1 (6 bases). The specimen sequenced was peripheral blood. The clonotype was recovered from a middle-aged man with acute or convalescent COVID-19. The CDR3 is CASSSGRGVSEKLFF. The CDR3 DNA reads as TGTGCCAGCAGCTCCGGCAGGGGTGTAAGTGAAAAACTGTTTTTT.